This TCR beta chain comes out of a study of regulatory T cells in long-lasting Graves disease (dated by TCRdb to the early 2020s). As for the study more broadly: To count as having persistent Graves' disease, a patient had to have received antithyroid drug treatment for over 5 years with TSH receptor autoantibodies remaining persistently positive. A total of about 35 samples underwent TCR sequencing, from some 13 patients with persistent Graves' disease and approximately 20 patients with newly diagnosed Graves' disease. Persistent Graves' disease patients in the clinical cohort had taken antithyroid drugs for roughly 10 years on average. This study used TCR sequencing and RNA sequencing of peripheral blood to compare persistent Graves' disease patients against newly diagnosed Graves' disease patients. The study was conducted in China and was registered as a clinical trial.

The sample holds a few counts of this clonotype. The antigen it binds to is not known. No much larger clonotype is one base removed from it; base qualities were not supplied. Paper-wide results and their limitations: The study examined only peripheral blood because the primary lesion, thyroid tissue, could not be accessed. Persistent patients shared more public clonotypes among themselves (over 2,500) than newly diagnosed patients did (about 970). Lower TCR Shannon entropy and fewer highly expanded clones were observed in persistent Graves' disease patients than in newly diagnosed patients, which suggested clonal expansion. The authors noted that the small sample size was a limitation that may lower accuracy. TRBV28, TRBJ1-2 and TRBJ2-5 were preferentially used in persistent disease, while TRBV20-1 and TRBJ2-1 were favored in newly diagnosed disease. Sequencing and analysis were limited to the TCR beta chain.

The germline V gene provides CDR1 KGHDR and CDR2 SFDVKD. The CDR3 has 16 amino acids, counting the end cysteine and phenylalanine. CDR3 DNA is the only sequence kept; it has 48 bases, read in frame from the first base. V gives up 4 bases and J gives up 7 bases, and the segment between their germline ends measures 20 bases. Receptors were amplified or captured by multiplex PCR. Data came from an Illumina HiSeq 4000. iRepertoire HTBI primers and Arm-PCR amplification of CDR3 regions were used to construct TCR beta libraries. Gel purification was performed on PCR products prior to sequencing. The authors' analysis ran thus. Across samples, around 58 TRBV and 14 TRBJ segments were identified and used for gene usage analysis of CDR3 amino acid clonotypes. Filtered high-quality paired reads were merged into contigs using COPE and FqMerger. BLAST was used to align contigs to IMGT TRBV, TRBD and TRBJ reference genes, with CDR3 defined following IMGT. Any clonotype with a frequency above 0.1% was classified as a highly expanded clone. Shannon entropy served as the measure of repertoire diversity, while the Gini coefficient captured V-J evenness. A clonotype was considered public if more than one individual shared it. TCRdb passed the public sequencing reads through fastp at Q25 and MiXCR, retaining productive beta sequences. Each entry merges the rows of one CDR3 protein and shows their most common DNA and genes. The V and J calls come from TCRdb's annotation, not from the publication. The sample has around 460,000 distinct CDR3 sequences on record, 22% of them singletons. The ten largest clones take up around 14% of the sample.

The time point label of this sample denotes: persistent/refractory GD, antithyroid drugs over 5 years with positive TRAb. RNA was extracted from PBMCs in TRIzol for both TCR sequencing and RNA sequencing. The diagnosis of Graves' disease followed American Thyroid Association guidelines. Recruitment of patients was carried out at an endocrinology department in Xi'an, China. Each patient gave 8.5 to 9.5 milliliters of peripheral blood, collected in an EDTA anticoagulant tube. Ficoll Paque Plus density gradient separation was used to isolate PBMCs, and no further T cell sorting was performed. An Agilent 2100 Bioanalyzer and agarose gel were used to assess RNA quality, and a NanoDrop 2000 was used to measure RNA concentration.

Sequencing used peripheral blood mononuclear cells (PBMCs), obtained when the disease was refractory, from a patient treated with antithyroid drugs. The sequence joins TRBV24-1 to TRBJ2-3, with TRBD1 perhaps the D gene, on 6 matching bases. This receptor was taken from a female donor with Graves disease. CDR3 reads: CATSDAGGGRSHTQYF. The DNA reads as follows: TGTGCCACCAGTGACGCTGGGGGCGGAAGGAGTCATACGCAGTATTTT.